The 21 T cell receptor beta chains reported below all come from one sample, sequenced in a study of T cells in Graves' hyperthyroidism and ophthalmopathy. The investigators amplified TCR beta CDR3 regions from RNA transcripts. TCR CDR3 underwent first-round RT-PCR with the HTBI primer set. In TCRdb, the multiplex PCR reads were re-called with MiXCR into one record per CDR3 protein. This sample has roughly 290,000 distinct CDR3 sequences; about 14% occur once, and the top ten carry roughly 8.5%. Source material: blood. The receptors stem from a woman aged 25 to 39 with Graves' hyperthyroidism that later progressed to Graves' ophthalmopathy.

This clonotype appeared many times. J is TRBJ1-2 and V is TRBV7-3; TRBD1 aligns across 12 bases. Germline V gene lookup returns CDR1 SGHTA and CDR2 FQGTGA. The CDR3 spans 13 residues. J was trimmed by 7 bases and V by 5 bases; bases with no gene match: 2. The CDR3 loop is CASSPGQGAGYTF. The CDR3 nucleotides read TGTGCCAGCAGCCCGGGACAGGGGGCTGGCTACACCTTC.

The rearrangement joins TRBV20-1 to TRBJ1-2, with TRBD1 as a possible D gene (5 bases). The V end was cut by 3 bases, the J end by 5 bases, with 22 bases between. Germline V CDR1 and CDR2: DFQATT, SNEGSKA (reference sequence). The length of the CDR3 is 16 residues. CDR3 residues: CSASSASGGTQYGYTF. CDR3 nucleotide sequence: TGCAGTGCTAGTAGTGCCAGCGGGGGAACTCAGTATGGCTACACCTTC.

This clonotype was found a few times. V usage is TRBV9 and J usage is TRBJ2-2, with D unclear. The CDR3 has 14 amino acids. Germline CDR1 is SGDLS and CDR2 is YYNGEE. V lost 0 bases, J lost 6 bases, and 9 bases lay in between. CDR3 nucleotide sequence: TGTGCCAGCAGCGTAGGCGACGACCCCGGGGAGCTGTTTTTT. It codes for CASSVGDDPGELFF.

This clonotype showed up many times. The gene calls are TRBV18 and TRBJ1-2, with D possibly being TRBD1 (6 bases). The CDR3 contains 13 residues. Germline V gene lookup returns CDR1 KGHSH and CDR2 LQKENI. V was pared by 5 bases and J by 4 bases, with 11 bases between. CDR3 sequence (DNA): TGTGCCAGCTCAGACGACAGGCGCTATGGCTACACCTTC. It encodes CASSDDRRYGYTF. Together with reference TRBV18 and TRBJ1-2, the CDR3 gives the full variable domain: NAGVMQNPRHLVRRRGQEARLRCSPMKGHSHVYWYRQLPEEGLKFMVYLQKENIIDESGMPKERFSAEFPKEGPSILRIQQVVRGDSAAYFCASSDDRRYGYTFGSGTRLTVV.

This clonotype was found many times. The rearrangement joins TRBV2 to TRBJ1-1; D is unclear. V was cut by 8 bases and J by 9 bases, with 16 bases left in between. Germline lookup yields CDR1 SNHLY and CDR2 FYNNEI. There are 12 residues in the CDR3. The CDR3 loop reads CASLFEQNKAFF. The CDR3 coding sequence is TGTGCCAGCTTATTCGAACAAAATAAAGCTTTCTTT.

This clonotype has ten or more counts. The rearrangement uses TRBV7-2 and TRBJ1-5; possibly TRBD1 for D (5 bases). Per the germline V gene, CDR1 is SGHTA and CDR2 is FQGNSA. The CDR3 runs 14 residues. The V gene lost 5 bases and the J gene lost 2 bases, with 10 bases spanning the gap. CDR3 bases: TGTGCCAGCAGCGACGGGACGGGCAATCAGCCCCAGCATTTT. Amino acids: CASSDGTGNQPQHF.

This clonotype was seen ten or more times. The V gene is TRBV28, the J gene TRBJ1-4; possibly TRBD1 for D (5 bases). The germline gives CDR1 MDHEN, CDR2 SYDVKM. This CDR3 is 14 amino acids long. V was pared by 4 bases and J by 5 bases, with 11 bases between. The CDR3 bases are TGTGCCAGCAGTTCCGGGACCGACAATGAAAAACTGTTTTTT. Amino acid sequence: CASSSGTDNEKLFF. Variable domain in full (rest from reference TRBV28 and TRBJ1-4): DVKVTQSSRYLVKRTGEKVFLECVQDMDHENMFWYRQDPGLGLRLIYFSYDVKMKEKGDIPEGYSVSREKKERFSLILESASTNQTSMYLCASSSGTDNEKLFFGSGTQLSVL.

The chain employs TRBV20-1 and TRBJ1-1; the D is unclear. The germline V and J ends were trimmed by 5 bases and 1 base, with 8 bases remaining between them. The CDR3 extends over 12 amino acids. Germline lookup yields CDR1 DFQATT and CDR2 SNEGSKA (reference sequence). CDR3 region: CSAHPENTEAFF. The CDR3 nucleotides read TGCAGTGCTCACCCGGAGAACACTGAAGCTTTCTTT.

Concerning this clonotype itself: A read error may explain this, as a much larger clone is one base away. The conserved closing phenylalanine or tryptophan is absent in this CDR3, likely reflecting a read error. The CDR3 region has the DNA TGTGCCAGCAGTTTCGGACCTACCGGGGAGCTGTTTTCT. Translated: CASSFGPTGELFS. The chain uses TRBV6-2 or TRBV6-3 and TRBJ2-2; D not resolved. The CDR3 contains 13 residues. The V gene lost 4 bases and the J gene lost 5 bases, with 8 bases spanning the gap. Germline V gene sequence: CDR1 MNHEY, CDR2 SVGEGT.

This clonotype occurred many times. The V call is TRBV18, the J call TRBJ2-5; a weak D match, TRBD2 (6 bases). Trimming stripped 4 bases from V and 4 bases from J, with 16 bases between. Germline V gene data show CDR1 as KGHSH and CDR2 as LQKENI. This CDR3 spans 15 amino acids. The CDR3 loop is CASSRGRTIGETQYF. DNA of the CDR3: TGTGCCAGCTCACGGGGGAGGACAATCGGAGAGACCCAGTACTTC.

The rearrangement uses TRBV9 and TRBJ2-3, with 10 bases identical to TRBD2. V shed 4 bases, J shed 3 bases, and the junction held 11 bases outside the gene matches. Germline CDR1 and CDR2: SGDLS and YYNGEE. This CDR3 comprises 17 residues. The CDR3 is CASSSPASGSWTDTQYF. In DNA form, the CDR3 reads TGTGCCAGCAGCTCCCCTGCTAGCGGGAGTTGGACAGATACGCAGTATTTT.

This clonotype was counted many times. The V and J genes are TRBV4-1 and TRBJ2-7, with D tentatively TRBD2 (7 bases). CDR1 is MGHRA, CDR2 YSYEKL, per germline. CDR3 length equals 15 residues. The germline V and J ends were trimmed by 1 base and 4 bases, with 14 bases remaining between them. The CDR3 nucleotides are TGCGCCAGCAGCCAAGTAGGGGGGGCAGGGTACGAGCAGTACTTC. It codes for CASSQVGGAGYEQYF.

Turning to this clonotype: One base away lies a much larger clone, so this may be a sequencing read error. This sequence joins TRBV10-3 and TRBJ1-1, with TRBD1 matching over 7 bases. Germline V CDR1 and CDR2: ENHRY, SYGVKD. The CDR3 loop spans 13 amino acids. CDR3 sequence: CAITYDRDTETFF. The CDR3 region has the DNA TGTGCCATCACTTACGACAGGGACACTGAAACTTTCTTT.

This clonotype appeared many times. The CDR3 loop reads CSVQGDFRSSYEQYF. CDR3 nucleotide sequence: TGCAGTGTTCAGGGGGACTTCCGAAGCTCCTACGAGCAGTACTTC. V gene TRBV20-1 combines with J gene TRBJ2-7; possibly TRBD1 for D (7 bases). Germline CDR1 reads DFQATT; CDR2 reads SNEGSKA (reference sequence). CDR3 length: 15 amino acids. V was cut by 7 bases and J by 0 bases, with 19 bases left in between.

This sequence joins TRBV4-1 and TRBJ2-7, with 7 positions matching TRBD1. V lost 3 bases, J lost 4 bases, and 9 bases stayed unmatched. The CDR3 loop spans 15 amino acids. Germline assignment: CDR1 MGHRA and CDR2 YSYEKL. The chain's CDR3 is CASSQGYRGAYEQYF. CDR3 bases: TGCGCCAGCAGCCAGGGGTACAGGGGAGCATACGAGCAGTACTTC.

This clonotype came up a few times. This may be a read error: a much more frequent sequence differs by one nucleotide. V gene TRBV6-1 combines with J gene TRBJ1-1, with a tentative D call TRBD1 (6 bases). The CDR3 sequence is 14 residues long. Germline lookup yields CDR1 MNHNS and CDR2 SASEGT. The CDR3 DNA is TGTGCCGGCAGTGTCCGGACAGACCTGCTTGAAGCTTTCTTT. Translating it yields CAGSVRTDLLEAFF.

This clonotype was counted at least ten times. The chain has TRBV7-2 and TRBJ2-5, with 7 bases fitting TRBD2. Germline V CDR1 and CDR2: SGHTA, FQGNSA. The CDR3 consists of 14 residues. The V segment lost 0 bases and the J segment 4 bases; nucleotides outside the gene matches: 2. The CDR3 DNA reads TGTGCCAGCAGCTTAGCGCTAGCGGTAGAGACCCAGTACTTC. It is translated as CASSLALAVETQYF.

This clonotype came up a few times. This sequence joins TRBV9 and TRBJ2-1; D is unclear. Germline V gene lookup returns CDR1 SGDLS and CDR2 YYNGEE. The CDR3 length is 16 residues. Trimming took off 0 bases at V and 3 bases at J, with 13 bases between the two ends. The CDR3 is CASSVEMNVGYNEQFF. The CDR3 nucleotides are TGTGCCAGCAGCGTAGAAATGAATGTCGGCTACAATGAGCAGTTCTTC.

This chain joins TRBV3-1 and TRBJ2-3, with 8 bases that match TRBD1. Trimming at V came to 0 bases and at J to 8 bases, leaving 10 bases not matched to a gene. CDR1 and CDR2 from the germline V gene are LGHDT and YNNKEL (reference sequence). The CDR3 has 16 residues. CDR3 coding DNA: TGTGCCAGCAGCCAAGATCTAACAGGGGGTTGGGGTACGCAGTATTTT. Its translation is CASSQDLTGGWGTQYF.

This clonotype was picked up a small number of times. The V and J genes are TRBV6-2 or TRBV6-3 and TRBJ2-7, with 7 bases aligning to TRBD1. From germline, CDR1 is MNHEY and CDR2 SVGEGT. J was trimmed by 2 bases and V by 6 bases; bases with no gene match: 4. The CDR3 extends over 13 amino acids. The CDR3, as DNA: TGTGCCAGCAGGGGACAGCCGACCTACGAGCAGTACTTC. Translated: CASRGQPTYEQYF.

The genes are TRBV19 and TRBJ2-5; no clear D. The germline gives CDR1 LNHDA, CDR2 SQIVND (reference sequence). V lost 1 base to trimming and J lost 5 bases, with 5 bases between them. CDR3 length equals 12 residues. This CDR3 is CASSIGGETQYF. DNA of the CDR3: TGTGCCAGTAGTATAGGTGGTGAGACCCAGTACTTC.